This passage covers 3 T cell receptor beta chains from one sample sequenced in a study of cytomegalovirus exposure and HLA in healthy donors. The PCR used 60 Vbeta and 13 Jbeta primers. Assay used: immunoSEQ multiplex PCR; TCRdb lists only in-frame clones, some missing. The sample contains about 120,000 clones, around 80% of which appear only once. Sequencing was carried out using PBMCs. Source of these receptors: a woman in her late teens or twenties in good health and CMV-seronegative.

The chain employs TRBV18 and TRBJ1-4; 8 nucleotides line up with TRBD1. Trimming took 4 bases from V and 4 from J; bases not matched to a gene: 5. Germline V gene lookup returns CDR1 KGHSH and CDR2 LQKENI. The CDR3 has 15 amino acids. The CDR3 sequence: CASSQTGAYNEKLFF. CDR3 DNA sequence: TGTGCCAGCTCACAGACAGGGGCCTATAATGAAAAACTGTTTTTT.

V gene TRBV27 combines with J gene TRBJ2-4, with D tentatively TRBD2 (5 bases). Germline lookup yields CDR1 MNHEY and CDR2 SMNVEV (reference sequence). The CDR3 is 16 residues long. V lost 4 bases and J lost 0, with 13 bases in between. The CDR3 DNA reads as TGTGCCAGCAGTTCGAGGGTGGGATTAGCCAAAAACATTCAGTACTTC. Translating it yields CASSSRVGLAKNIQYF.

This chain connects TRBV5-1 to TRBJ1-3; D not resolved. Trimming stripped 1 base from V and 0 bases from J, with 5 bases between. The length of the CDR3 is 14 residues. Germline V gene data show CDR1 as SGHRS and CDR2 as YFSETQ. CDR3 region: CASSLSSSGNTIYF. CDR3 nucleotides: TGCGCCAGCAGCTTGTCTAGCTCTGGAAACACCATATATTTT.